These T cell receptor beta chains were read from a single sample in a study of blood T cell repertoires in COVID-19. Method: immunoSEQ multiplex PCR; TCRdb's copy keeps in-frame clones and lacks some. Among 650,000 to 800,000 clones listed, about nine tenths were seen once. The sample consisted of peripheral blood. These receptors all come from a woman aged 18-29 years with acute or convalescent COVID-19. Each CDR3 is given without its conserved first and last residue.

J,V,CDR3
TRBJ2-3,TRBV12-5,ASGSPPGSTDTQY
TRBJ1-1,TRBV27,ATRTSWWDTEAF
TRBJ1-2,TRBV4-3,ASSYEQGANYGYT
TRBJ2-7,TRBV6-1,ASSEGSARDVSYEQY
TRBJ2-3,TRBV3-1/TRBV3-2,ASSQVAVGTQY
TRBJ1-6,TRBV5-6,ASSMVNGNSPLH
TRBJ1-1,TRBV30,AWSVPRYLDGTEAF
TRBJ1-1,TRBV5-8,ASSLQHAGLNTEAF
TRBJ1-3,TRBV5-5,ASSLLGQGLGNTIY
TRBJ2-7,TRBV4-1,ASSQGHLYEQY
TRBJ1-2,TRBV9,ASSVDTGIYGYT
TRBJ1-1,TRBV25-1,ASSESVWGPNRNTEAF
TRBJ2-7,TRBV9,ASSPREVPYEQY
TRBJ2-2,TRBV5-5,ASSSWHADSAGELF
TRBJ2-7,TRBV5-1,ASSSRGGEQY
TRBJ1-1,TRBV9,ASSLGDFSPAAF
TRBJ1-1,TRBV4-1,ASSQIRPTGMNTEAF
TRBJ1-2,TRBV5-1,ASSSGTGEEGGYT
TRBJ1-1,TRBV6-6,ASSQGKSRTLTTEAF
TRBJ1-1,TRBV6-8,ASSLGGFEAANTEAF
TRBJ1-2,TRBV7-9,ASGQGAGPAT
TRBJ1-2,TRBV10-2,ASSAPGQGALGT
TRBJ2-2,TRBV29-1,SVVGDSNTGELF
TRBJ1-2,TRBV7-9,ASSPIRTSEGYT
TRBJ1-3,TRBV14,ASSLLHRPFENTIY
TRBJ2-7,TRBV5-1,ASSLGGVSYEQY